Below are 14 T cell receptor beta chains sequenced from a single sample in a study of blood T cells in healthy people across ages. For the second PCR, which ran for roughly 6 to 12 cycles, a sample-barcoded 5' primer and a J-beta primer mix were used. TCRdb called the 5' RACE reads again in MiXCR, with one record for every CDR3 protein. The sample consists of just over 1 million distinct CDR3 sequences, 40% to 50% of them appearing once. What was sequenced was blood. All receptors derive from a woman aged 55-75 years in good health.

This sequence joins TRBV12-3 or TRBV12-4 and TRBJ2-1; 13 nucleotides match TRBD2. The last part of the DNA fits TRBJ2-7 better; the J call may be wrong. There are 16 residues in the CDR3. CDR3 DNA sequence: TGTGCCAGCAGGAGGACTAGCGGGAGTACCTACAATGAGCAGTACTTC. It specifies CASRRTSGSTYNEQYF.

About this clonotype: A much bigger clone sits one base away, suggesting this may be a read error. The genes are TRBV27 and TRBJ1-5; a weak D match, TRBD1 (6 bases). The CDR3 runs 14 residues. CDR1 MNHEY and CDR2 SMNVEV come from the germline V gene (reference sequence). The CDR3 sequence: CASSTGWSSQPQHF. In DNA form, the CDR3 reads TGTGCCAGCAGTACAGGGTGGAGCAGTCAGCCCCAGCATTTT.

The V call is TRBV6-5, the J call TRBJ1-1, with unresolved D. CDR3 size: 14 residues. Per germline, CDR1 MNHEY and CDR2 SVGAGI. The V end lost 0 bases, the J end lost 5 bases, and 10 bases lay between the germline ends. The CDR3 spells CASSYSEGGTEAFF. CDR3 DNA sequence: TGTGCCAGCAGTTACTCGGAGGGAGGGACTGAAGCTTTCTTT.

This chain connects TRBV5-6 to TRBJ2-2; D assignment may be TRBD1 or TRBD2 (5 bases each). Trimming shortened V by 2 bases and J by 4 bases, and 9 bases separated the two germline ends. Germline loops: CDR1 SGHDT, CDR2 YYEEEE. This CDR3 is 14 amino acids long. CDR3 amino acids: CASSFLGTTGELFF. The CDR3 DNA follows: TGTGCCAGCAGCTTTTTAGGGACCACCGGGGAGCTGTTTTTT. The full variable domain, completed using reference TRBV5-6 and TRBJ2-2, is DAGVTQSPTHLIKTRGQQVTLRCSPKSGHDTVSWYQQALGQGPQFIFQYYEEEERQRGNFPDRFSGHQFPNYSSELNVNALLLGDSALYLCASSFLGTTGELFFGEGSRLTVL.

This clonotype was observed a few times. The chain is built from TRBV29-1 and TRBJ2-5; TRBD1 aligns across 10 bases. The CDR3 length is 14 residues. V dropped 5 bases and J dropped 5; count of bases not matched to a gene: 8. CDR1 is SQVTM, CDR2 ANQGSEA, per germline. The CDR3 nucleotides read TGCAGCGTTCTGACAGGGGGCAACCTTGAGACCCAGTACTTC. It is translated as CSVLTGGNLETQYF. The variable domain in full, with the rest retrieved from reference TRBV29-1 and TRBJ2-5, is SAVISQKPSRDICQRGTSLTIQCQVDSQVTMMFWYRQQPGQSLTLIATANQGSEATYESGFVIDKFPISRPNLTFSTLTVSNMSPEDSSIYLCSVLTGGNLETQYFGPGTRLLVL.

A few counts support this clonotype. This chain connects TRBV7-2 to TRBJ2-1, with 7 bases that match TRBD2. The CDR3 totals 16 residues. J was trimmed by 7 bases and V by 5 bases; bases with no gene match: 14. Germline V gives CDR1 SGHTA, CDR2 FQGNSA. CDR3 amino acids: CASSLGGGAAWNEQFF. CDR3 DNA sequence: TGTGCCAGCAGCCTGGGGGGAGGGGCCGCGTGGAATGAGCAGTTCTTC.

This clonotype was seen more than once but under ten times. This chain joins TRBV7-9 and TRBJ2-3; 12 bases match TRBD2. From germline, CDR1 is SEHNR and CDR2 FQNEAQ (reference sequence). V lost 1 base, J lost 2 bases, and 7 bases stayed unmatched. The CDR3 runs 18 residues. The CDR3 DNA reads TGTGCCAGCAGCTTAGTTACCCGGACTAGCGGGACCACAGATACGCAGTATTTT. Its translation: CASSLVTRTSGTTDTQYF.

The rearrangement uses TRBV5-6 and TRBJ1-5, with D unresolved. Deletions cut 1 base from V and 7 bases from J, with 12 bases between. Germline values: CDR1 SGHDT, CDR2 YYEEEE. The length of the CDR3 is 14 residues. As DNA, the CDR3 is TGTGCCAGCAGCTTGAGACACGGAGGGCAGCCCCAGCATTTT. Amino acids: CASSLRHGGQPQHF.

As for this clonotype: At one of its ends the junction is not consistent with the germline gene, which may arise from a read error. The chain recombines TRBV12-3 or TRBV12-4 with TRBJ2-1; possibly TRBD2 for D (6 bases). The CDR3 consists of 13 residues. CDR3 DNA sequence: TGTACCAGCAGTCGGGACTCCGCGGGGGAGCAGTTCTTC. Its protein product is CTSSRDSAGEQFF.

This clonotype turned up a few times. This chain links TRBV20-1 with TRBJ2-7; D is perhaps TRBD2 (5 bases). This CDR3 is 14 amino acids long. Germline CDR1 and CDR2: DFQATT and SNEGSKA (reference sequence). Deletions cut 5 bases from V and 6 bases from J, with 20 bases between. The CDR3 coding sequence is TGCAGTGCTCAGCGCCCAGCGGCTCGTACCGAGCAGTACTTC. Translation gives CSAQRPAARTEQYF.

This chain joins TRBV14 and TRBJ1-1, with TRBD1 matching 7 bases. The CDR3 is made up of 17 amino acids. V was pared by 3 bases and J by 3 bases, with 13 bases of the junction left unmatched. Per the germline V gene, CDR1 is SGHDN and CDR2 is FVKESK. In nucleotides, the CDR3 is TGTGCCAGCAGCCAGTCGGACAGGACGGCGGGCCACACTGAAGCTTTCTTT. Translated: CASSQSDRTAGHTEAFF.

This clonotype was counted between two and nine times. The rearrangement uses TRBV5-1 and TRBJ2-1; D might be TRBD1 or TRBD2, each matching 5 bases. CDR1 SGHRS and CDR2 YFSETQ come from the germline V gene. V was shortened by 4 bases and J by 4 bases, with 9 bases between the two germline ends. The CDR3 has 13 amino acids. The CDR3 DNA reads TGCGCCAGCAGCCGGGACCAATACAATGAGCAGTTCTTC. Translation gives CASSRDQYNEQFF.

The V and J genes are TRBV4-1 and TRBJ2-2, with D possibly matching TRBD2 (5 bases). The length of the CDR3 is 16 residues. In germline, CDR1 is MGHRA, CDR2 YSYEKL. With 3 bases removed from V and 0 bases from J, the gap between germline ends came to 11 bases. CDR3 DNA: TGCGCCAGCAGCCAGAGGGCTGCTACGAACACCGGGGAGCTGTTTTTT. Its protein is CASSQRAATNTGELFF.

The chain is built from TRBV20-1 and TRBJ1-2, with TRBD1 matching 7 bases. With V trimmed by 6 bases and J by 4 bases, 17 bases remained unmatched. CDR3 size: 16 residues. CDR1 is DFQATT and CDR2 is SNEGSKA in the germline V gene (reference sequence). The CDR3 region is CSASPLRDSGPYGYTF. In DNA form, the CDR3 reads TGCAGTGCCAGCCCGCTCAGGGACAGCGGACCCTATGGCTACACCTTC.